This TCR beta chain was recovered during a study of CD8 T cells in ankylosing spondylitis. 5'-RACE, quantitative and with molecular barcodes, yielded the TCR beta libraries. TCRdb re-derived calls from the 5' RACE reads in MiXCR, one entry per CDR3 protein. There are around 770,000 distinct CDR3 sequences in the sample; over 9.5% occur only once, and 0.51% lies in the top ten. The CDR3 length is 14 residues. Per germline, CDR1 SGHRS and CDR2 YFSETQ. The V and J ends lost 3 bases and 2 bases respectively, with 12 bases between them. A note on this clonotype: The target antigen is unknown.

Findings and caveats of the study: With a CD8+ phenotype, disease-linked clones were relatively rare in peripheral blood. Reports say disease-linked clones showed up significantly more in matched ankylosing spondylitis synovial fluid. It appeared that ankylosing spondylitis blood was characterized by a TCR beta motif of about eight highly homologous variants. Reactive arthritis synovial fluid and blood were previously reported to contain some motif variants.

This TCR derives from a male donor with ankylosing spondylitis. The V and J genes are TRBV5-1 and TRBJ2-7; D may match TRBD1 or TRBD2 (5 bases each). Sequencing used blood, either unsorted or a sorted T cell fraction (not recorded which). In DNA, the CDR3 is TGCGCCAGCAGCTCGGGACCGCTAACCTACGAGCAGTACTTC. It encodes CASSSGPLTYEQYF.